This TCR beta chain was obtained from a study of spatial heterogeneity in lung cancer. Study information: Consistent detection of more beta-chain than alpha-chain sequences was observed.

Time point: sample taken at primary tumor resection. The donors comprised some 72 untreated early-stage non-small cell lung cancer patients. Whole RNA obtained from tumor, nontumor lung or frozen PBMC underwent sequencing without sorting. The CDR3 is 16 residues long. Germline CDR1 and CDR2: SEHNR and FQNEAQ (reference sequence). Trimming took 5 bases from V and 1 from J, leaving 17 bases between them. The study tagged each TCR cDNA molecule with a unique molecular identifier. One entry per CDR3 protein results from TCRdb running MiXCR on the 5' RACE reads. The sample consists of a few thousand distinct CDR3 sequences, around 3.1% of them appearing once. This clonotype appeared many times.

V is TRBV7-9 and J is TRBJ1-1; a possible D gene is TRBD1 (5 bases). This clonotype was obtained from a male donor with early-stage non-small cell lung cancer. The source material was normal lung tissue next to the tumor, sampled at surgery. In DNA form, the CDR3 reads TGTGCCAGCAGCCCCCGCGAGGGGCCCCCGAACACTGAAGCTTTCTTT. Translation: CASSPREGPPNTEAFF.